Given below is one TCR beta chain in context. Its antigen remains unknown. CDR1 SGHNT and CDR2 YYREEE come from the germline V gene (reference sequence). The CDR3 is made up of 15 amino acids. With 4 bases removed from V and 8 bases from J, the gap between germline ends came to 18 bases. The entry originates in a study of cytotoxic CD8 clonotypes in ibrutinib-treated CLL. Points from the study as a whole: Sample timing was unmatched between remission and later-progressing patients; lymph nodes unstudied.

The intended depth for sequencing was 1 in 200,000 to 1 in 1 million T cells. Data came from immunoSEQ multiplex PCR; TCRdb stores just in-frame clones and leaves some out. The sample carries about 160,000 clones, roughly four fifths recorded once. This receptor was identified in a human donor with chronic lymphocytic leukemia. This chain connects TRBV5-4 to TRBJ1-4, with D possibly matching TRBD1 (6 bases). Specimen: PBMCs, collected after 24 months of ibrutinib treatment. The CDR3 DNA reads as TGTGCCAGCAGCAATACAGGGATGAAGAGCGAAAAACTGTTTTTT. Residues: CASSNTGMKSEKLFF.